Each of the 14 T cell receptor beta chains below was sequenced from the same sample in a study of T-cell memory formation after mild COVID-19. TCRdb reprocessed the 5' RACE reads with MiXCR, giving one entry per CDR3 protein. The sample records about 400,000 distinct CDR3 sequences, about a sixth being singletons. Sequencing was performed on PBMCs or a T cell subset sorted from them (not recorded which). The receptors here all came from a man aged 18 to 35 who had mild COVID-19 (a few samples of this study predate the infection). Cell type and time point are not known.

The V call is TRBV6-5, the J call TRBJ2-5; unclear D gene. The V end was cut by 0 bases, the J end by 5 bases, with 10 bases between. The CDR3 consists of 14 residues. Germline CDR1 MNHEY, CDR2 SVGAGI. CDR3 nucleotides: TGTGCCAGCAGTTACTCGGCCCGCATCGAGACCCAGTACTTC. Its protein is CASSYSARIETQYF.

This sequence joins TRBV4-1 and TRBJ1-1; unclear D gene. V lost 4 bases and J lost 8, with 14 bases in between. The CDR3 has 13 residues. Per the germline V gene, CDR1 is MGHRA and CDR2 is YSYEKL. The CDR3 here is CASSPGGSREAFF. In DNA form, the CDR3 reads TGCGCCAGCAGCCCGGGAGGGTCCAGGGAAGCTTTCTTT.

This clonotype was observed a few times. V usage is TRBV11-2 and J usage is TRBJ1-1; TRBD1 might be the D (5 bases). This CDR3 has 14 amino acids. Per the germline V gene, CDR1 is SGHAT and CDR2 is FQNNGV. V lost 5 bases, J lost 3 bases, and 13 bases lay in between. The CDR3 bases are TGTGCCAGCAGCGAGACAGATGGCTACACTGAAGCTTTCTTT. This encodes CASSETDGYTEAFF.

This clonotype was counted ten times or more. The chain links TRBV6-5 to TRBJ1-2; 9 bases align to TRBD1. The CDR3 length is 14 residues. CDR1 MNHEY and CDR2 SVGAGI come from the germline V gene. The junction had 4 bases not matched to a gene; V was cut back by 5 bases and J by 3 bases. The CDR3 DNA follows: TGTGCCAGCAGTATGGACAGGGGCCACTATGGCTACACCTTC. The encoded protein is CASSMDRGHYGYTF.

Many counts were recorded for this clonotype. The V and J genes are TRBV7-2 and TRBJ2-3; 13 nucleotides align to TRBD2. The CDR3 has 17 residues. The V and J ends lost 5 bases and 8 bases, in that order; junction bases with no gene match: 13. The germline CDR1 and CDR2 sequences are SGHTA and FQGNSA. CDR3 in amino acids: CASSRTSGGLFDITQYF. CDR3 DNA sequence: TGTGCCAGCAGCAGGACTAGCGGGGGACTCTTTGATATTACGCAGTATTTT.

Only a few counts were recorded for this clonotype. The V gene is TRBV12-3 or TRBV12-4, the J gene TRBJ1-5; D gene uncertain. V was clipped by 1 base and J by 9 bases, with 13 bases between them. The CDR3 spans 14 residues. The CDR3 DNA reads as TGTGCCAGCAGTTTAGATCTGGGAGGCTCGCCCCAGCATTTT. Protein: CASSLDLGGSPQHF.

This clonotype was found a few times. This chain joins TRBV10-3 and TRBJ2-6; TRBD1 agrees at 8 bases. V was clipped by 6 bases and J by 4 bases; unmatched bases: 11. Germline CDR1 ENHRY, CDR2 SYGVKD. The CDR3 totals 17 residues. CDR3 protein: CAIRKTGESAGANVLTF. CDR3 in DNA: TGTGCCATCAGAAAGACAGGGGAATCGGCCGGGGCCAACGTCCTGACTTTC.

A few counts support this clonotype. J is TRBJ2-4 and V is TRBV6-5, with 10 bases fitting TRBD2. The ends lost 8 bases at V and 6 bases at J; junction bases unmatched: 13. This CDR3 has 16 residues. CDR1 is MNHEY and CDR2 is SVGAGI in the germline V gene. This CDR3 is CASAALAGVDGNIQYF. The CDR3 DNA is TGTGCCAGCGCTGCCCTAGCGGGAGTAGATGGAAACATTCAGTACTTC.

V usage is TRBV20-1 and J usage is TRBJ2-7; D is perhaps TRBD2 (6 bases). The CDR3 extends over 15 amino acids. Trimming removed 1 base at V and 2 bases at J, with 15 bases between. CDR1 is DFQATT, CDR2 SNEGSKA, per germline (reference sequence). The CDR3 coding sequence is TGCAGTGCTAGAGGGAGTGGGGGGATACCCTACGAGCAGTACTTC. This gives the protein CSARGSGGIPYEQYF.

This clonotype was detected ten times or more. The CDR3 is CASSLVGTGGPQEQYF. CDR3 in DNA: TGTGCCAGCAGCTTAGTTGGGACAGGGGGTCCCCAGGAGCAGTACTTC. The chain carries TRBV7-6 and TRBJ2-7; 11 nucleotides agree with TRBD1. Trimming at V came to 1 base and at J to 7 bases, leaving 9 bases not matched to a gene. Germline V lookup: CDR1 SGHVS, CDR2 FNYEAQ. This CDR3 is 16 amino acids long.

The chain joins TRBV3-1 to TRBJ1-6; the match to TRBD1 covers 12 bases. V was clipped by 0 bases and J by 11 bases; unmatched bases: 8. The germline CDR1 and CDR2 sequences are LGHDT and YNNKEL (reference sequence). The CDR3 is 17 amino acids. CDR3 in amino acids: CASSQDSPGQGATPLHF. For the CDR3, the DNA is TGTGCCAGCAGCCAAGACTCCCCGGGACAGGGGGCTACACCCCTCCACTTT. The full variable domain, rest sourced from reference TRBV3-1 and TRBJ1-6, is DTAVSQTPKYLVTQMGNDKSIKCEQNLGHDTMYWYKQDSKKFLKIMFSYNNKELIINETVPNRFSPKSPDKAHLNLHINSLELGDSAVYFCASSQDSPGQGATPLHFGNGTRLTVT.

This chain joins TRBV6-4 and TRBJ1-1, with TRBD1 identical over 9 bases. The CDR3 totals 14 residues. The germline CDR1 and CDR2 sequences are MRHNA and SNTAGT. After removal of 2 bases from V and 4 bases from J, the junction contained 2 bases not matched to a gene. The DNA of the CDR3 is TGTGCCAGCAGTGACACGGACAGGGGCACTGAAGCTTTCTTT. This codes for CASSDTDRGTEAFF.

The rearrangement joins TRBV7-3 to TRBJ2-2; D gene uncertain. Between the trimmed V and J ends, which lost 1 base and 5 bases, there was a span of 14 bases. This CDR3 is 16 amino acids long. The germline CDR1 and CDR2 sequences are SGHTA and FQGTGA. CDR3 in amino acids: CASSLIREHGTGELFF. CDR3 nucleotides: TGTGCCAGCAGCTTAATTCGCGAACATGGGACCGGGGAGCTGTTTTTT. The variable domain in full, completed from reference TRBV7-3 and TRBJ2-2, reads GAGVSQTPSNKVTEKGKYVELRCDPISGHTALYWYRQSLGQGPEFLIYFQGTGAADDSGLPNDRFFAVRPEGSVSTLKIQRTERGDSAVYLCASSLIREHGTGELFFGEGSRLTVL.

This clonotype was seen a handful of times. V is TRBV5-5 and J is TRBJ2-7; D may match TRBD1 or TRBD2 (6 bases each). The germline CDR1 and CDR2 sequences are SGHKS and YYEKEE (reference sequence). This CDR3 is built from 16 residues. V lost 0 bases and J 0 bases, leaving 13 bases between the germline ends. The DNA of the CDR3 is TGTGCCAGCAGCTTGGGAAGGGGGGCAGCCTCCTACGAGCAGTACGTC. Residues: CASSLGRGAASYEQYV.